This entry features one TCR beta chain sequence. CDR1 and CDR2 (germline): SEHNR, FQNEAQ (reference sequence). V lost 3 bases to trimming and J lost 4 bases, with 12 bases between them. This CDR3 comprises 14 residues. The data originate from a study of radiation and T cells in renal cell carcinoma. Time point in this sample: blood 2 weeks post-SBRT. Noted treatment: 15 Gy SBRT to primary tumor, nephrectomy 4 weeks later. Some clones are missing from TCRdb's copy, which holds only in-frame ones; the method was immunoSEQ multiplex PCR. This sample has about 49,000 clones, with 75% to 85% found just once.

The genes are TRBV7-9 and TRBJ1-1; D unclear. The clonotype comes from a woman aged 70-85 years with renal cell carcinoma. The material sequenced was blood, taken from a patient whose treatment included radiotherapy and nephrectomy. CDR3 coding DNA: TGTGCCAGCAGCTTTGGAAGGCAGGTCACTGAAGCTTTCTTT. This encodes CASSFGRQVTEAFF.